The T cell receptor beta chain under discussion was sequenced for a study of T-cell memory formation after mild COVID-19. Overall study results and limits: The study detected some responding clones in pre-infection memory, suggesting cross-reactive memory joined.

TCRdb redid the calling of the 5' RACE reads with MiXCR, one entry per CDR3 protein. The sample includes more than 100,000 distinct CDR3 sequences, more than 15% of them seen just once. Per the germline V gene, CDR1 is SNHLY and CDR2 is FYNNEI. CDR3 length: 17 amino acids. With 5 bases clipped from V and 9 bases from J, the junction kept 22 bases outside the gene matches. In regard to this clonotype: Its specificity is not known.

The sample was PBMCs or a T cell subset sorted from them (not recorded which). The chain carries TRBV2 and TRBJ2-7; 7 positions match TRBD1. The TCR was taken from a man between 18 and 29 years old who had mild COVID-19 (a few samples of this study predate the infection). Cell type and time point are not known. The CDR3 region has the DNA TGTGCCAGCAGTAACCACCGACAGGGCCGCCGTTACTTTTGGCAGTACTTC. Translated: CASSNHRQGRRYFWQYF.